The rows below give T cell receptor beta chains drawn from one sample of a study of vaccination effects on CD4 cells after COVID-19. The antigens these receptors bind are not known. Sequencing used immunoSEQ multiplex PCR; TCRdb keeps in-frame clones, though not all of them. The sample shows under 40,000 clones, about 70% of them seen only once. The source material was CD4+ T cells from PBMCs cultured without peptide, sampled before COVID-19 vaccination. The receptors were gathered from a human donor who received a COVID-19 vaccine. CDR3s include the opening cysteine and the closing phenylalanine or tryptophan. A D gene is named only where the DNA matches it firmly. Clone size, where shown, is once, few, many, or a class for clones that have expanded.

V	J	D	size	DNA	CDR3
TRBV6-5	TRBJ2-3	TRBD2	once	TGTGCCAGCAGTTACACTAGCGTGGGCACAGATACGCAGTATTTT	CASSYTSVGTDTQYF
TRBV7-9	TRBJ2-5	TRBD2	NA	TGTGCCAGCAGCTTTCGCGGGGGAGAAGAGACCCAGTACTTC	CASSFRGGEETQYF
TRBV3-1/TRBV3-2	TRBJ2-3	NA	NA	TGTGCCAGCAGCCAAGGGGGCGCAGATACGCAGTATTTT	CASSQGGADTQYF
TRBV6-5	TRBJ1-2	NA	NA	TGTGCCAGCAGCCATAACCGGGGCTACACCTTC	CASSHNRGYTF
TRBV5-1	TRBJ2-2	TRBD2	NA	TGCGCCAGCAGCTTGCGACTAGCGGGAGGGCTCGGCGGGGAGCTGTTTTTT	CASSLRLAGGLGGELFF
TRBV29-1	TRBJ2-1	NA	NA	TGCAGCGTTGAAGAAGAGGTATGGAACGAGCAGTTCTTC	CSVEEEVWNEQFF
TRBV12-3/TRBV12-4	TRBJ1-1	NA	NA	TGTGCCAGCACATGGGGGGTTAACACTGAAGCTTTCTTT	CASTWGVNTEAFF
TRBV14	TRBJ2-2	TRBD2	few	TGTGCCAGCAGCCAAGTAGCGGGGGGCTGGAACACCGGGGAGCTGTTTTTT	CASSQVAGGWNTGELFF
TRBV5-4	TRBJ1-1	NA	NA	TGTGCCAGCAGCTTCTACATGAACACTGAAGCTTTCTTT	CASSFYMNTEAFF
TRBV4-1	TRBJ2-3	TRBD2	NA	TGCGCCAGCAGCCAAGGAACTAGCGGGGGGTTATCTAGCACAGATACGCAGTATTTT	CASSQGTSGGLSSTDTQYF
TRBV5-1	TRBJ1-6	NA	NA	TGCGCCAGCAGCTCTATGTTCTCGGGGGAGACTTCACCCCTCCACTTT	CASSSMFSGETSPLHF
TRBV19	TRBJ1-5	TRBD1	NA	TGTGCCAGTAGTTCGCAGGGGGGTAATCAGCCCCAGCATTTT	CASSSQGGNQPQHF
TRBV11-2	TRBJ2-2	NA	NA	TGTGCCAGCAGCTTAGGGACAGCTAAGAACACCGGGGAGCTGTTTTTT	CASSLGTAKNTGELFF
TRBV6-1	TRBJ1-2	NA	NA	TGTGCCAGCAGTGAAGCCCAGGGGATCGGCTACACCTTC	CASSEAQGIGYTF
TRBV5-1	TRBJ1-1	NA	NA	TGCGCCAGCAGCTTGGCCCAAGGCGTTTTGTACACTGAAGCTTTCTTT	CASSLAQGVLYTEAFF
TRBV6-2/TRBV6-3	TRBJ2-1	NA	NA	TGTGCCAGCAGTTATCTGAGGGGACTCGAAGCCTACAATGAGCAGTTCTTC	CASSYLRGLEAYNEQFF
TRBV9	TRBJ1-6	NA	few	TGTGCCAGCAGCGCCAGTCCCGGTGACAATTCACCCCTCCACTTT	CASSASPGDNSPLHF
TRBV4-1	TRBJ1-5	NA	medium-sized	TGCGCCAGCAGCCAATTGGGTTTTGGACAGCCCCAGCATTTT	CASSQLGFGQPQHF
TRBV7-6	TRBJ2-4	TRBD2	few	TGTGCCAGCAGCTTGGGCCCCCAGCGGGGGGTAGCCAAAAACATTCAGTACTTC	CASSLGPQRGVAKNIQYF
TRBV3-1/TRBV3-2	TRBJ2-2	NA	few	TGTGCCAGCAGCCAAGGGAAGGGGGGGAACACCGGGGAGCTGTTTTTT	CASSQGKGGNTGELFF
TRBV2	TRBJ1-3	NA	NA	TGTGCCAGCTCGGGGTCGAACTCTGGAAACACCATATATTTT	CASSGSNSGNTIYF
TRBV10-3	TRBJ1-1	NA	NA	TGTGCCATCAGCCAAGGACAGCACAACACTGAAGCTTTCTTT	CAISQGQHNTEAFF
TRBV3-1/TRBV3-2	TRBJ1-1	NA	NA	TGTGCCAGCAGCCAAGACAGGGGTTGGACTGAAGCTTTCTTT	CASSQDRGWTEAFF
TRBV18	TRBJ1-2	TRBD1	NA	TGTGCCAGCTCACCACCGGGACAGGGCTATGGCTACACCTTC	CASSPPGQGYGYTF
TRBV25-1	TRBJ2-1	NA	NA	TGTGCCAGCAGCAACCCCGGGACCCATCCCTACAATGAGCAGTTCTTC	CASSNPGTHPYNEQFF
TRBV20-1	TRBJ2-3	TRBD2	NA	TGCAGTGCTAGTGCTAGCGGTGGCACAGATACGCAGTATTTT	CSASASGGTDTQYF
TRBV6-4	TRBJ2-3	TRBD2	NA	TGTGCCAGCGGGACTAGCGACACAGATACGCAGTATTTT	CASGTSDTDTQYF